The TCR beta chain under discussion was sequenced for a study of PD-1 blockade in classical Hodgkin lymphoma. The CDR3 contains 14 residues. Per the germline V gene, CDR1 is SGHRS and CDR2 is YFSETQ. Trimming shortened V by 4 bases and J by 5 bases, and 15 bases separated the two germline ends. Every patient experienced relapse after autologous stem cell transplantation, and brentuximab vedotin exposure varied. TCRdb's table, derived via immunoSEQ multiplex PCR, lists solely in-frame clones and lacks some. The repertoire has over 15,000 clones, roughly 83% of them found once; the top ten carry around 37%.

The sample was peripheral blood mononuclear cells (PBMCs), taken before the second cycle of nivolumab. The receptor was derived from a human donor with classical Hodgkin lymphoma. V is TRBV5-1 and J is TRBJ1-2; D possibly corresponds to TRBD1 (5 bases). This CDR3 reads CASSQKAPGYGYTF. The CDR3 coding sequence is TGCGCCAGCAGCCAAAAGGCTCCAGGGTATGGCTACACCTTC.